One and the same sample provided the 12 T cell receptor beta chains below, sequenced in a study of blood T cell repertoires in COVID-19. The repertoire was sequenced with immunoSEQ multiplex PCR; TCRdb's copy has only in-frame clones and lacks some. The repertoire consists of tens of thousands of clones, with approximately 90% occurring once and the leading ten covering roughly 2%. The sequencing input was peripheral blood. The receptors shown here come from a man aged 25-45 years with acute or convalescent COVID-19.

The chain combines TRBV18 with TRBJ1-2; 8 bases are shared with TRBD1. After removal of 3 bases from V and 8 bases from J, the junction contained 5 bases not matched to a gene. This CDR3 has 13 amino acids. CDR1 is KGHSH, CDR2 LQKENI, per germline. The CDR3 coding sequence is TGTGCCAGCTCACCCTCGGACAGGGACGGCTACACCTTC. Translated: CASSPSDRDGYTF.

The chain couples TRBV5-4 to TRBJ1-1; 7 bases agree with TRBD1. The V and J ends lost 0 bases and 0 bases, in that order; junction bases with no gene match: 5. Looked up from germline, CDR1 is SGHNT and CDR2 is YYREEE (reference sequence). The CDR3 sequence is 16 residues long. CDR3 amino acids: CASSLGAGQLNTEAFF. In nucleotides, the CDR3 is TGTGCCAGCAGCTTGGGGGCGGGACAGTTGAACACTGAAGCTTTCTTT.

V is TRBV5-5 and J is TRBJ2-7, with D possibly matching TRBD2 (5 bases). Trimming removed 4 bases from V and 2 bases from J, with 7 bases in between. Per the germline V gene, CDR1 is SGHKS and CDR2 is YYEKEE (reference sequence). The CDR3 has 12 amino acids. CDR3 sequence: CASSPGTYEQYF. The DNA for the CDR3 is TGTGCCAGCAGCCCCGGGACCTACGAGCAGTACTTC.

This clone was detected only once. The chain carries TRBV29-1 and TRBJ1-2, with 10 bases aligning to TRBD1. Germline CDR1 reads SQVTM; CDR2 reads ANQGSEA. The CDR3 runs 13 residues. V gave up 8 bases and J gave up 3 bases; unmatched junction bases: 6. The CDR3 coding sequence is TGCAGCTTATACGACAGGGGGCACTATGGCTACACCTTC. It encodes CSLYDRGHYGYTF.

This sequence joins TRBV12-3 or TRBV12-4 and TRBJ1-2, with D uncertain. The CDR3 extends over 11 amino acids. V shed 5 bases and J shed 8 bases, with 9 bases lying between them. The CDR3 coding sequence is TGTGCCAGCAGTCCACGCCGGGGCTACACCTTC. It yields the protein CASSPRRGYTF.

The chain combines TRBV5-1 with TRBJ1-1, with D possibly matching TRBD1 (5 bases). V shed 0 bases and J shed 2 bases, with 11 bases lying between them. The CDR3 consists of 15 residues. Germline CDR1 SGHRS, CDR2 YFSETQ. The CDR3 DNA sequence: TGCGCCAGCAGCTTGGTGTCAGGGTTTAACACTGAAGCTTTCTTT. Its translation: CASSLVSGFNTEAFF.

The V call is TRBV6-4, the J call TRBJ2-1; 12 bases map to TRBD2. In germline, CDR1 is MRHNA, CDR2 SNTAGT. CDR3 length: 15 amino acids. J lost 11 bases, V lost 2 bases, and 7 bases had no gene match. CDR3 DNA: TGTGCCAGCAGTGACCAATCGACTAGCGGGAGTCAGCAGTTCTTC. It yields the protein CASSDQSTSGSQQFF.

J is TRBJ1-4 and V is TRBV3-1 (or the pseudogene TRBV3-2); 7 nucleotides align to TRBD1. Losses at the gene ends were 5 bases for V and 2 bases for J; bases not matched to a gene: 8. This CDR3 spans 16 amino acids. Germline CDR1 and CDR2: LGHDT and YNNKEL (reference sequence). The CDR3 DNA sequence: TGTGCCAGCAGCAGCACTACAGGGGCCACTAATGAAAAACTGTTTTTT. This codes for CASSSTTGATNEKLFF.

This clone was picked up one time. The V gene is TRBV29-1, the J gene TRBJ1-2; 8 bases are a match to TRBD1. The CDR3 runs 13 residues. Looked up from germline, CDR1 is SQVTM and CDR2 is ANQGSEA. The V segment lost 7 bases and the J segment 4 bases; nucleotides outside the gene matches: 8. The CDR3 DNA follows: TGCAGCGCTGGACAGGGCCTTGGCTATGGCTACACCTTC. Translation: CSAGQGLGYGYTF. Using reference TRBV29-1 and TRBJ1-2 for the parts outside the CDR3, the full variable domain is SAVISQKPSRDICQRGTSLTIQCQVDSQVTMMFWYRQQPGQSLTLIATANQGSEATYESGFVIDKFPISRPNLTFSTLTVSNMSPEDSSIYLCSAGQGLGYGYTFGSGTRLTVV.

The chain uses TRBV25-1 and TRBJ1-2; D not resolved. Trimming removed 11 bases at V and 0 bases at J, with 10 bases between. CDR3 length: 12 residues. Looked up from germline, CDR1 is MGHDK and CDR2 is SYGVNS. CDR3 in DNA: TGTGCCTCCGGGTCTTCTAACTATGGCTACACCTTC. This translates into CASGSSNYGYTF.

This chain uses TRBV11-1 with TRBJ2-1; 10 positions agree with TRBD2. The CDR3 has 16 amino acids. The trim removed 7 bases at V and 10 bases at J, leaving 16 bases unmatched. Germline CDR1 SGHAT, CDR2 FQDESV (reference sequence). CDR3 in DNA: TGTGCCAGCACCCTACGGCCTAGCGGGAGACTGAGGGAGCAGTTCTTC. Amino acid sequence: CASTLRPSGRLREQFF.

The gene calls are TRBV6-2 or TRBV6-3 and TRBJ2-5; no clear D gene. Germline CDR1 MNHEY, CDR2 SVGEGT. This CDR3 region has 13 residues. V lost 4 bases and J 2 bases, leaving 8 bases between the germline ends. The CDR3 coding sequence is TGTGCCAGCAGTTCCTACGCTCAAGAGACCCAGTACTTC. As protein: CASSSYAQETQYF.